These T cell receptor beta chains were read from a single sample in a study of cytomegalovirus exposure and HLA in healthy donors. Sequencing was performed with immunoSEQ multiplex PCR; in TCRdb, only in-frame clones are kept and a portion is missing. The sample totals roughly 80,000 clones. Sequencing was performed on PBMCs. The origin of the receptors is a man aged 45-60 years in good health and CMV-seropositive. CDR3s include the opening cysteine and the closing phenylalanine or tryptophan. D genes are given only for firm matches.

TGTGCCAGCAGCCAGACCGGGACTAGCGGGGTCAATGAGCAGTTCTTC,CASSQTGTSGVNEQFF,TRBV4-2,TRBD2,TRBJ2-1
TGTGCCAGCAGTTTATGGGAGGGATTCCCGCCCATGAACACTGAAGCTTTCTTT,CASSLWEGFPPMNTEAFF,TRBV28,.,TRBJ1-1
TGCGCCAGCAGCTTGGAGCAGGCCGGGGAGCTGTTTTTT,CASSLEQAGELFF,TRBV5-1,.,TRBJ2-2
TGTGCCAGCAGCGAGACAGGGGAGGAAGAGACCCAGTACTTC,CASSETGEEETQYF,TRBV7-3,TRBD1,TRBJ2-5
TGTGCCAGCAGTCCTCAACAGGGTTCTGGCTACACCTTC,CASSPQQGSGYTF,TRBV6-6,.,TRBJ1-2
TGTGCCAGCAGGGACGACAGGGAATTCAACCCCGGGGAGCTGTTTTTT,CASRDDREFNPGELFF,TRBV2,TRBD1,TRBJ2-2
TGTGCCAGCACCTACCTTAGGGGGCAAGGGATCTATGGCTACACCTTC,CASTYLRGQGIYGYTF,TRBV6-6,TRBD1,TRBJ1-2
TGTGCCAGCAGCTGGGACTTCAACTATGGCTACACCTTC,CASSWDFNYGYTF,TRBV7-7,.,TRBJ1-2
TGTGCCAGCGGGGCTGTAGCGGGATTCTACGAGCAGTACTTC,CASGAVAGFYEQYF,TRBV2,TRBD2,TRBJ2-7
TGTGCCAGCTCGCCGCGGACTACCTACGAGCAGTACTTC,CASSPRTTYEQYF,TRBV18,.,TRBJ2-7
TGTGCCAGCAGCGTAGAGCAAGGGGGCTATGGCTACACCTTC,CASSVEQGGYGYTF,TRBV9,.,TRBJ1-2
TGTGCCAGCAGCTTACCCGTTAGCCGAGGAGCTTTCTTT,CASSLPVSRGAFF,TRBV7-2,.,TRBJ1-1
TGTGCCAGTAGTATCTCCCGCGAGGCCTATGGCTACACCTTC,CASSISREAYGYTF,TRBV19,.,TRBJ1-2
TGTGCCAGCAGTTACGGGAGGGGTTGGTATCAGCCCCAGCATTTT,CASSYGRGWYQPQHF,TRBV6-5,.,TRBJ1-5
TGCGCCAGCAGCACAGGACAGGGGAACACCGGGGAGCTGTTTTTT,CASSTGQGNTGELFF,TRBV5-1,TRBD1,TRBJ2-2
TGTGCCAGCAGCCAGACAGGGGCGAACACCATATATTTT,CASSQTGANTIYF,TRBV7-2,TRBD1,TRBJ1-3
TGTGCCAGCAGCTCCATGGGTGGGGCAGAAGGCTACACCTTC,CASSSMGGAEGYTF,TRBV7-9,.,TRBJ1-2
TGTGCCAGCAGCTTGTCAGGTCCAGATACGCAGTATTTT,CASSLSGPDTQYF,TRBV5-4,.,TRBJ2-3
TGTGCTAGTGGTTTGGACCCTCGGGGGGGGGCAAGTGAGCAGTTCTTC,CASGLDPRGGASEQFF,TRBV12-5,TRBD2,TRBJ2-1
TGTGCCAGCAGCGGAACCGGACAGGGCTACTATGGCTACACCTTC,CASSGTGQGYYGYTF,TRBV5-5,TRBD1,TRBJ1-2
TGTGCCAGCTCACCTCCCACGGGACACCTGAACACCGGGGAGCTGTTTTTT,CASSPPTGHLNTGELFF,TRBV18,.,TRBJ2-2
TGCAGCGTTGGCGCGAACACCGGGGAGCTGTTTTTT,CSVGANTGELFF,TRBV29-1,.,TRBJ2-2
TGTGCCAGCAGCTTAATTACAGGAATGAACACTGAAGCTTTCTTT,CASSLITGMNTEAFF,TRBV7-9,.,TRBJ1-1
TGTGCCAGCAGTGCAGGGGCAAGCGGGGGGGAAGACACCGGGGAGCTGTTTTTT,CASSAGASGGEDTGELFF,TRBV2,TRBD2,TRBJ2-2
TGCGCCAGCAGTGAATTCGTGGAGGGGCCGGACTCTGGGGCCAACGTCCTGACTTTC,CASSEFVEGPDSGANVLTF,TRBV10-1,.,TRBJ2-6
TGTGCCAGCAGCCCCGGCAGTTGGACAGTAAACTATGGCTACACCTTC,CASSPGSWTVNYGYTF,TRBV7-2,.,TRBJ1-2
TGTGCCACCAGAACGGGTGAAGCTTTCTTT,CATRTGEAFF,TRBV28,.,TRBJ1-1
TGCGCCAGCAGCTTCGAGGGAACCAGGGGAAAGGATGGCTACACCTTC,CASSFEGTRGKDGYTF,TRBV5-1,.,TRBJ1-2
TGTGCCAGCAGCTTGACGGGGAACCAAGAGACCCAGTACTTC,CASSLTGNQETQYF,TRBV7-8,.,TRBJ2-5
TGTGCCAGTAGGGTCGGACAGCGCTCCGAGCAGTACTTC,CASRVGQRSEQYF,TRBV19,.,TRBJ2-7
TGTGCCAGCAGTTTATCTCCGGGATGGAACGAGCAGTACTTC,CASSLSPGWNEQYF,TRBV28,.,TRBJ2-7
TGTGCCAGCAGTGAAATAATACCCTATAGCAATCAGCCCCAGCATTTT,CASSEIIPYSNQPQHF,TRBV6-1,.,TRBJ1-5
TGTGCCAGCAGTCGGGACAGGGCCACTGAAGCTTTCTTT,CASSRDRATEAFF,TRBV2,TRBD1,TRBJ1-1
TGCGCCAGCAGCGCCGGGACAGGGTCCAATGAGCAGTTCTTC,CASSAGTGSNEQFF,TRBV5-1,TRBD1,TRBJ2-1
TGTGCCACCTCGCGGATCGGGACAGGGAGCAATGAGCAGTTCTTC,CATSRIGTGSNEQFF,TRBV6-1,TRBD1,TRBJ2-1
TGTGCCAGCAGTTATATTAGATCTAGCACAGATACGCAGTATTTT,CASSYIRSSTDTQYF,TRBV6-5,.,TRBJ2-3
TGTGCCAGCAGCTCGATTACAGGGATCTATGGCTACACCTTC,CASSSITGIYGYTF,TRBV5-8,.,TRBJ1-2
TGTGCCAGCAGCCCTTCAGGGGGTAGGACTGAAGCTTTCTTT,CASSPSGGRTEAFF,TRBV5-6,TRBD1,TRBJ1-1
TGTGCCAGCAGCGGCGACAGGCCCCTGGAGCAGTACTTC,CASSGDRPLEQYF,TRBV9,.,TRBJ2-7
TGTGCCAGCACCTTACCAGGGGGAAGTGTCACTGAAGCTTTCTTT,CASTLPGGSVTEAFF,TRBV28,TRBD1,TRBJ1-1
TGTGCCAGCAGCTTGGGCGGGGACACCGGGGAGCTGTTTTTT,CASSLGGDTGELFF,TRBV5-4,.,TRBJ2-2
TGTGCCAGCAGCGAACCGGGGGGGCAGAGGTCACCCCTCCACTTT,CASSEPGGQRSPLHF,TRBV11-2,.,TRBJ1-6
TGCGCCAGCACACAGGGGGCGAGTGAGACCCAGTACTTC,CASTQGASETQYF,TRBV5-1,TRBD1,TRBJ2-5
TGTGCCAGCAGTTACGGGGGGGCCTCCTACGAGCAGTACTTC,CASSYGGASYEQYF,TRBV6-5,.,TRBJ2-7
TGTGCCAGTAGCCCGACACAACGCAATCAGCCCCAGCATTTT,CASSPTQRNQPQHF,TRBV19,.,TRBJ1-5